This entry lists 19 T cell receptor beta chains sequenced from one sample in a study of cytomegalovirus exposure and HLA in healthy donors. PCR was performed using 60 Vbeta and 13 Jbeta primers. The repertoire was sequenced with immunoSEQ multiplex PCR; TCRdb's copy has only in-frame clones and lacks some. The sample has some 180,000 clones, 82% seen once; the top ten hold 1.5%. Sample: PBMCs. These receptor sequences come from a man aged 40-49 years in good health and CMV-seronegative.

The gene calls are TRBV6-5 and TRBJ2-6; no reliable D call. CDR3 length: 15 residues. V was trimmed by 2 bases and J by 2 bases, leaving 7 bases between them. CDR1 MNHEY and CDR2 SVGAGI come from the germline V gene. This CDR3 is CASSYQAPGANVLTF. The CDR3, as DNA: TGTGCCAGCAGTTACCAGGCCCCTGGGGCCAACGTCCTGACTTTC.

The rearrangement joins TRBV7-3 to TRBJ1-1; 7 bases are a match to TRBD1. The trim removed 2 bases at V and 4 bases at J, leaving 4 bases unmatched. CDR3 size: 14 residues. The germline CDR1 and CDR2 sequences are SGHTA and FQGTGA. CDR3 amino acids: CASSLVQGVTEAFF. Here the CDR3 DNA reads TGTGCCAGCAGCTTAGTCCAGGGGGTCACTGAAGCTTTCTTT.

This clone was found a few times. The gene calls are TRBV7-2 and TRBJ2-5, with TRBD2 matching over 8 bases. The CDR3 length is 14 residues. Germline V lookup: CDR1 SGHTA, CDR2 FQGNSA. Trimming removed 5 bases from V and 4 bases from J; junction bases left unmatched: 6. The CDR3 DNA reads as TGTGCCAGCAGCCCCGGGAGGGGCGGAGAGACCCAGTACTTC. It encodes CASSPGRGGETQYF.

V is TRBV7-2 and J is TRBJ2-1, with TRBD2 as a possible D gene (5 bases). This CDR3 spans 16 amino acids. Between the trimmed V and J ends, which lost 0 bases and 3 bases, there was a span of 12 bases. Germline lookup yields CDR1 SGHTA and CDR2 FQGNSA. The CDR3 is CASSLARGAGYNEQFF. The CDR3, as DNA: TGTGCCAGCAGCTTAGCCCGGGGAGCAGGCTACAATGAGCAGTTCTTC.

The chain carries TRBV4-3 and TRBJ2-3; D gene ambiguous. Germline assignment: CDR1 LGHNA and CDR2 YSLEER. This CDR3 spans 14 amino acids. V was pared by 3 bases and J by 5 bases, with 12 bases between. This CDR3 is CASSQREFEDTQYF. DNA of the CDR3: TGCGCCAGCAGCCAGAGAGAATTTGAAGATACGCAGTATTTT.

This clone was recorded a few times. This chain connects TRBV6-6 to TRBJ1-2; D unclear. V lost 3 bases, J lost 4 bases, and 9 bases lay in between. Per the germline V gene, CDR1 is MNHNY and CDR2 is SVGAGI (reference sequence). The CDR3 spans 13 residues. CDR3 bases: TGTGCCAGCAGTTATACAGAGACCTATGGCTACACCTTC. Protein product: CASSYTETYGYTF.

V usage is TRBV4-1 and J usage is TRBJ1-2, with 8 bases lining up with TRBD1. Germline CDR1 reads MGHRA; CDR2 reads YSYEKL. The V and J ends lost 5 bases and 3 bases, in that order; junction bases with no gene match: 5. This CDR3 region has 14 residues. CDR3 nucleotide sequence: TGCGCCAGCAGCGGGGGACAGGTCTACTATGGCTACACCTTC. Translating it yields CASSGGQVYYGYTF.

This clone is a singleton in its sample. The V call is TRBV4-2, the J call TRBJ2-5; D not resolved. The germline V gene encodes CDR1 LGHNA and CDR2 YNFKEQ. The CDR3 covers 13 residues. V gave up 4 bases and J gave up 2 bases, with 8 bases separating them. This CDR3 is CASSPDGQETQYF. The CDR3 DNA sequence: TGTGCCAGCAGCCCCGACGGGCAAGAGACCCAGTACTTC.

In its sample, this clone was seen once. The chain couples TRBV6-6 to TRBJ1-1, with D possibly matching TRBD1 (5 bases). Trimming stripped 4 bases from V and 0 bases from J, with 9 bases between. The length of the CDR3 is 14 residues. Germline lookup yields CDR1 MNHNY and CDR2 SVGAGI (reference sequence). As DNA, the CDR3 is TGTGCCAGCAGTTTCACGACAGTGAACACTGAAGCTTTCTTT. It is translated as CASSFTTVNTEAFF.

The V gene is TRBV28, the J gene TRBJ2-1; 8 positions match TRBD2. In germline, CDR1 is MDHEN, CDR2 SYDVKM. The V and J ends lost 5 bases and 5 bases, in that order; junction bases with no gene match: 5. The length of the CDR3 is 14 residues. CDR3 nucleotide sequence: TGTGCCAGCAGTCCGGGAGGGGCGGACAATGAGCAGTTCTTC. Its protein is CASSPGGADNEQFF.

The V and J genes are TRBV5-6 and TRBJ2-7; D is perhaps TRBD1 (6 bases). V lost 5 bases and J 7 bases, leaving 22 bases between the germline ends. The length of the CDR3 is 15 residues. Germline V gene lookup returns CDR1 SGHDT and CDR2 YYEEEE. CDR3 nucleotides: TGTGCCAGCAGAGAGTATGGGACACCTATTGGGGAGCAGTACTTC. Amino acids: CASREYGTPIGEQYF.

V is TRBV28 and J is TRBJ2-3; TRBD1 matches at 11 bases. The CDR3 length is 17 residues. Germline V gene data show CDR1 as MDHEN and CDR2 as SYDVKM. J gave up 4 bases and V 5 bases, and 11 bases lay outside the gene matches. DNA for the CDR3: TGTGCCAGCAGTCCGCATTCCGGGACAGGGGGTGCAGATACGCAGTATTTT. Amino acids: CASSPHSGTGGADTQYF. Filled out from reference TRBV28 and TRBJ2-3, the complete variable domain reads DVKVTQSSRYLVKRTGEKVFLECVQDMDHENMFWYRQDPGLGLRLIYFSYDVKMKEKGDIPEGYSVSREKKERFSLILESASTNQTSMYLCASSPHSGTGGADTQYFGPGTRLTVL.

Remarks on this clone: One junction end does not reproduce the germline sequence, and a read error may be involved. Other nucleotide sequences from this sample produce the same CDR3. V gene TRBV6-4 combines with J gene TRBJ2-1; the match to TRBD2 covers 10 bases. The CDR3 is 15 amino acids. The germline V gene has CDR1 MRHNA and CDR2 SNTAGT. The CDR3 is CASSPAGGPINEQFF. CDR3 DNA: TGTGCTAGCAGTCCAGCGGGAGGGCCGATCAATGAGCAGTTCTTC.

This chain links TRBV2 with TRBJ2-1; D unresolved. Trimming shortened V by 4 bases and J by 7 bases, and 8 bases separated the two germline ends. The length of the CDR3 is 12 residues. CDR1 SNHLY and CDR2 FYNNEI come from the germline V gene. In nucleotides, the CDR3 is TGTGCCAGCAGTGGAGAACGGAATGAGCAGTTCTTC. Its translation is CASSGERNEQFF.

V usage is TRBV29-1 and J usage is TRBJ2-3; the D gene is possibly TRBD2 (7 bases). The CDR3 is made up of 18 amino acids. V was cut by 2 bases and J by 5 bases, with 26 bases left in between. Germline CDR1 SQVTM, CDR2 ANQGSEA. The CDR3 protein is CSVEPLFAGAALGDTQYF. The CDR3 region has the DNA TGCAGCGTTGAACCCCTTTTCGCGGGGGCGGCACTAGGAGATACGCAGTATTTT.

The chain couples TRBV7-2 to TRBJ2-7, with 9 positions matching TRBD2. Looked up from germline, CDR1 is SGHTA and CDR2 is FQGNSA. This CDR3 is built from 15 residues. The V and J ends lost 4 bases and 4 bases, in that order; junction bases with no gene match: 8. The CDR3 DNA is TGTGCCAGCAGCTGGACTAGCGTGGGGGATTACGAGCAGTACTTC. It specifies CASSWTSVGDYEQYF.

This clone showed up just a few times. The V and J genes are TRBV19 and TRBJ1-6; no firm D call. Germline loops: CDR1 LNHDA, CDR2 SQIVND (reference sequence). With 6 bases removed from V and 0 bases from J, the gap between germline ends came to 9 bases. CDR3 length: 15 amino acids. DNA of the CDR3: TGTGCCAGTAGCCCGAGTAGCTCCTATAATTCACCCCTCCACTTT. It yields the protein CASSPSSSYNSPLHF.

The chain links TRBV11-3 to TRBJ2-5; 14 nucleotides align to TRBD2. Germline loops: CDR1 SGHNT, CDR2 YENEEA. CDR3 size: 15 residues. V lost 6 bases and J lost 4; bases outside the gene matches: 4. The CDR3 region has the DNA TGTGCCAGCAGGACTAGCGGGGGGGCGGTAGAGACCCAGTACTTC. Amino acid sequence: CASRTSGGAVETQYF. Together with reference TRBV11-3 and TRBJ2-5, the CDR3 gives the full variable domain: EAGVVQSPRYKIIEKKQPVAFWCNPISGHNTLYWYLQNLGQGPELLIRYENEEAVDDSQLPKDRFSAERLKGVDSTLKIQPAELGDSAVYLCASRTSGGAVETQYFGPGTRLLVL.

This clone has a handful of counts. For the CDR3, the DNA is TGTGCCAGCAGCTTCCGGGACAGGCGCAATGAGCAGTTCTTC. Its protein product is CASSFRDRRNEQFF. The chain joins TRBV7-3 to TRBJ2-1, with 8 nucleotides matching TRBD1. Germline CDR1 and CDR2: SGHTA and FQGTGA. The CDR3 contains 14 residues. The ends lost 3 bases at V and 6 bases at J; junction bases unmatched: 4.